This T cell receptor (beta chain) comes out of a study of blood T cell repertoires in COVID-19. In the original workflow: Estimation of nucleated cell counts was performed using reference gene primer amplification. Measured with immunoSEQ multiplex PCR; TCRdb has only the in-frame clones, and not every one. V, J and clone size reflect that table, while D and trimming were determined from the DNA. Of approximately 76,000 clones in the sample, about 89% were seen once. This CDR3 has 15 residues. V gave up 6 bases and J gave up 3 bases; unmatched junction bases: 11. Germline values: CDR1 MNHEY, CDR2 SVGAGI.

The chain carries TRBV6-5 and TRBJ2-7; 7 nucleotides line up with TRBD2. The sequence derives from an older woman with acute or convalescent COVID-19. The sequenced material came from peripheral blood. In nucleotides, the CDR3 is TGTGCCAGCAGGTCATCTCGCGGGGGATACTACGAGCAGTACTTC. This encodes CASRSSRGGYYEQYF.